The 17 T cell receptor beta chains given below trace back to one sample, sequenced in a study of blood T cell repertoires in COVID-19. Clones were sequenced by immunoSEQ multiplex PCR, and TCRdb holds only the in-frame ones, with some missing. The sample includes about 19,000 clones, 80% to 90% of them seen just once. Sequencing input: peripheral blood. The receptor set was obtained from a human donor in a cohort sampled during active COVID-19.

This clone was detected once. CDR3 protein: CASSLGLATSRFSYNEQFF. The DNA for the CDR3 is TGTGCCAGCAGCCTGGGACTAGCAACCTCCCGATTCTCCTACAATGAGCAGTTCTTC. This chain links TRBV4-2 with TRBJ2-1; 9 positions agree with TRBD2. Germline assignment: CDR1 LGHNA and CDR2 YNFKEQ. Trimming cost V 4 bases and J 0 bases; bases outside gene matches: 13. This CDR3 is built from 19 residues.

The chain links TRBV7-9 to TRBJ1-1; possible D gene TRBD1, 5 bases. This CDR3 has 15 residues. Per the germline V gene, CDR1 is SEHNR and CDR2 is FQNEAQ (reference sequence). Deletions cut 5 bases from V and 0 bases from J, with 13 bases between. The CDR3 spells CASSPRGGVNTEAFF. The CDR3 nucleotides are TGTGCCAGCAGCCCGCGGGGGGGAGTGAACACTGAAGCTTTCTTT.

The rearrangement uses TRBV5-6 and TRBJ2-7; 8 bases align to TRBD2. With V trimmed by 3 bases and J by 0 bases, 8 bases remained unmatched. Germline assignment: CDR1 SGHDT and CDR2 YYEEEE. The length of the CDR3 is 16 residues. The CDR3 nucleotides read TGTGCCAGCAGCTACCCCGGGGGGGCCAGCTCCTACGAGCAGTACTTC. Translation: CASSYPGGASSYEQYF. Full variable domain (outside the CDR3, taken from reference TRBV5-6 and TRBJ2-7): DAGVTQSPTHLIKTRGQQVTLRCSPKSGHDTVSWYQQALGQGPQFIFQYYEEEERQRGNFPDRFSGHQFPNYSSELNVNALLLGDSALYLCASSYPGGASSYEQYFGPGTRLTVT.

The J gene is TRBJ1-2, the V gene TRBV5-1, with TRBD1 identical over 7 bases. Losses at the gene ends were 4 bases for V and 7 bases for J; bases not matched to a gene: 10. The CDR3 consists of 14 residues. Germline-derived CDR1 and CDR2 are SGHRS and YFSETQ. CDR3 nucleotides: TGCGCCAGCAGCGGAACCTACAGGGGAGGTGGCTACACCTTC. Translated: CASSGTYRGGGYTF.

In this sample, this clone turned up a few times. The rearrangement uses TRBV15 and TRBJ2-1; 10 nucleotides line up with TRBD2. V lost 0 bases and J lost 8; bases outside the gene matches: 1. This CDR3 has 14 amino acids. Germline CDR1 LNHNV, CDR2 YYDKDF (reference sequence). Written as DNA, the CDR3 is TGTGCCACCAGCAGAGAAGGGACTAGCGATGAGCAGTTCTTC. Protein sequence: CATSREGTSDEQFF.

CDR3 region: CASSRDRGADTGELFF. Written as DNA, the CDR3 is TGTGCCAGCAGCAGAGACAGGGGCGCAGACACCGGGGAGCTGTTTTTT. The rearrangement links TRBV5-8 to TRBJ2-2; 8 positions match TRBD1. Germline V gives CDR1 SGHTS, CDR2 YDEGEE. The V gene end was trimmed by 4 bases and the J gene end by 3 bases; junction bases not matched to a gene: 8. The CDR3 runs 16 residues.

This clone was seen only a few times. The chain carries TRBV4-1 and TRBJ2-7; TRBD1 might be the D (6 bases). Trimming left V 1 base short and J 3 bases short, with 10 bases between. Germline V gives CDR1 MGHRA, CDR2 YSYEKL. The CDR3 is 14 amino acids. The CDR3 DNA is TGCGCCAGCAGCCAAGGAACAGGGCTCTACGAGCAGTACTTC. As protein: CASSQGTGLYEQYF.

This clone appeared a few times. The chain has TRBV11-2 and TRBJ2-7; 9 bases are shared with TRBD2. After removal of 0 bases from V and 4 bases from J, the junction contained 4 bases not matched to a gene. Germline CDR1 SGHAT, CDR2 FQNNGV. The CDR3 sequence is 15 residues long. Written as DNA, the CDR3 is TGTGCCAGCAGCTTAGAGGCTAGCGGGACATACGAGCAGTACTTC. Translating it yields CASSLEASGTYEQYF.

The J gene is TRBJ2-5, the V gene TRBV29-1; no firm D call. This CDR3 has 13 residues. Germline V gene sequence: CDR1 SQVTM, CDR2 ANQGSEA. Trimming removed 2 bases at V and 2 bases at J, with 9 bases between. The CDR3 protein is CSVETNRQETQYF. CDR3 in DNA: TGCAGCGTTGAAACGAATAGACAAGAGACCCAGTACTTC.

V is TRBV19 and J is TRBJ1-1; a possible D gene is TRBD1 (5 bases). This CDR3 has 16 residues. V was pared by 1 base and J by 5 bases, with 17 bases between. Looked up from germline, CDR1 is LNHDA and CDR2 is SQIVND (reference sequence). In nucleotides, the CDR3 is TGTGCCAGTAGTATAGGGCTAAAAGGGGCGCGTACTGAAGCTTTCTTT. Translating it yields CASSIGLKGARTEAFF.

This chain links TRBV4-2 with TRBJ2-3; D gene unclear. Germline V gene lookup returns CDR1 LGHNA and CDR2 YNFKEQ. The CDR3 runs 13 residues. V lost 1 base to trimming and J lost 0 bases, with 2 bases between them. CDR3 loop: CASSQASTDTQYF. The CDR3 bases are TGTGCCAGCAGCCAAGCAAGCACAGATACGCAGTATTTT.

The genes are TRBV2 and TRBJ1-1; 7 nucleotides line up with TRBD1. Trimming cost V 4 bases and J 4 bases; bases outside gene matches: 9. Per the germline V gene, CDR1 is SNHLY and CDR2 is FYNNEI. The CDR3 loop spans 15 amino acids. Here the CDR3 reads CASSATVGGGTEAFF. For the CDR3, the DNA is TGTGCCAGCAGTGCAACCGTAGGGGGCGGCACTGAAGCTTTCTTT.

The chain combines TRBV4-1 with TRBJ2-1; 7 bases map to TRBD1. Germline V gene sequence: CDR1 MGHRA, CDR2 YSYEKL. V lost 2 bases, J lost 5 bases, and 9 bases stayed unmatched. The CDR3 sequence is 16 residues long. In nucleotides, the CDR3 is TGCGCCAGCAGCCAAATAGTGACAGGGCCGAACAATGAGCAGTTCTTC. Protein product: CASSQIVTGPNNEQFF.

CDR3 sequence: CASSLSGRARNEQFF. Written as DNA, the CDR3 is TGTGCCAGTAGCCTAAGCGGGAGGGCCAGGAATGAGCAGTTCTTC. J is TRBJ2-1 and V is TRBV19, with 10 bases that match TRBD2. Germline values: CDR1 LNHDA, CDR2 SQIVND (reference sequence). Germline trimming cut 6 bases from V and 7 bases from J; bases unmatched to any gene: 9. The CDR3 totals 15 residues.

J is TRBJ1-2 and V is TRBV28; 8 positions match TRBD1. Germline V CDR1 and CDR2: MDHEN, SYDVKM. This CDR3 has 13 residues. Trimming cost V 7 bases and J 3 bases; bases outside gene matches: 4. CDR3 DNA: TGTGCCAGCAAGACAGGGGACGACTATGGCTACACCTTC. It codes for CASKTGDDYGYTF.

This chain joins TRBV2 and TRBJ2-3; possible D gene TRBD1, 5 bases. Deletions cut 4 bases from V and 6 bases from J, with 17 bases between. Per germline, CDR1 SNHLY and CDR2 FYNNEI. The CDR3 totals 15 residues. In DNA form, the CDR3 reads TGTGCCAGCAGTGGACAGACCCTTCTGAGGGATACGCAGTATTTT. It specifies CASSGQTLLRDTQYF.

The table lists this clone with a few counts. CDR3 bases: TGTGCCAGCAGCTTACGCCTAGCGGGCCCCTACGAGCAGTACTTC. It is translated as CASSLRLAGPYEQYF. V gene TRBV11-2 combines with J gene TRBJ2-7, with 8 bases identical to TRBD2. Germline CDR1 reads SGHAT; CDR2 reads FQNNGV. V dropped 2 bases and J dropped 2; count of bases not matched to a gene: 5. The CDR3 sequence is 15 residues long.